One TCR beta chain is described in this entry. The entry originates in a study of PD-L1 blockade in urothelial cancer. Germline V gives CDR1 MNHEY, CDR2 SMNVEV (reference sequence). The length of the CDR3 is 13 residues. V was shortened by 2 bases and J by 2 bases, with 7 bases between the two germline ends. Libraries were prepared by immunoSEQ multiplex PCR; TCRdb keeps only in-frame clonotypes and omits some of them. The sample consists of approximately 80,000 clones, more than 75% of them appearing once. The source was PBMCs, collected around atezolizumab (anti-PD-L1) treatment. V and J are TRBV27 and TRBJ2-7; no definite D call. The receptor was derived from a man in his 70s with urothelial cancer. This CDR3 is CASSLGPTYEQYF. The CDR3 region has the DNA TGTGCCAGCAGTTTAGGGCCCACCTACGAGCAGTACTTC.